This entry describes one T cell receptor beta chain. What it binds is not known. This sample is drawn from a study of T cell responses to AZD1222 COVID-19 vaccine. Overall study findings and caveats: Vaccine-associated CD4 TCRs ranged over spike, dominating at 160-218 and 743-854. Clonal diversity was possibly underestimated, and the donors were mostly white British, with more females. Repertoires in all cases were sampled only once the peak T cell response had passed. AZD1222 recipients seropositive at baseline numbered only six or seven.

This CDR3 region has 17 residues. V shed 5 bases and J 0 bases; nucleotides not matched to a gene: 5. Germline CDR1 is MNHNY and CDR2 is SVGAGI (reference sequence). Profiling relied on immunoSEQ multiplex PCR, and the TCRdb table lists in-frame clones only, not all of them. This sample carries over 200,000 clones, roughly 94% of them seen once, and the ten largest clones take approximately 1.5%. This clonotype originated in an adult who received the MenACWY meningococcal vaccine as a control. The starting material was peripheral blood, obtained 28 days after the second dose of the MenACWY control vaccine. The rearrangement links TRBV6-6 to TRBJ2-2; 11 nucleotides align to TRBD2. The CDR3 loop reads CASSRTSGSANTGELFF. The CDR3 region has the DNA TGTGCCAGCAGTCGGACTAGCGGGTCCGCGAACACCGGGGAGCTGTTTTTT.